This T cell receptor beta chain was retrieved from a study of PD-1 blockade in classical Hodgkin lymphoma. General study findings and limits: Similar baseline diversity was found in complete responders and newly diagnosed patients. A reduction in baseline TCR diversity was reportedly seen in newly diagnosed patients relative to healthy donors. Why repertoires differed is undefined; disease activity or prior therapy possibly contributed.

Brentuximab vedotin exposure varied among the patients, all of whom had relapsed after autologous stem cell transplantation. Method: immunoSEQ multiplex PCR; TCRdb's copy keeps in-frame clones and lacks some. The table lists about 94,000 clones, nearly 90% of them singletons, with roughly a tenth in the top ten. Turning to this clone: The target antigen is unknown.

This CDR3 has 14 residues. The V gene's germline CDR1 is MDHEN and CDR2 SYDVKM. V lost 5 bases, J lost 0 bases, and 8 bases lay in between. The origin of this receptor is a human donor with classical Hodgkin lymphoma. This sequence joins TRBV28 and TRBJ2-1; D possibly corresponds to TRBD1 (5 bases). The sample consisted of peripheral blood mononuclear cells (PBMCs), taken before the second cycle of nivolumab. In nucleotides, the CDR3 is TGTGCCAGCAGTAGACAGAGCTCCTACAATGAGCAGTTCTTC. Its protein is CASSRQSSYNEQFF.